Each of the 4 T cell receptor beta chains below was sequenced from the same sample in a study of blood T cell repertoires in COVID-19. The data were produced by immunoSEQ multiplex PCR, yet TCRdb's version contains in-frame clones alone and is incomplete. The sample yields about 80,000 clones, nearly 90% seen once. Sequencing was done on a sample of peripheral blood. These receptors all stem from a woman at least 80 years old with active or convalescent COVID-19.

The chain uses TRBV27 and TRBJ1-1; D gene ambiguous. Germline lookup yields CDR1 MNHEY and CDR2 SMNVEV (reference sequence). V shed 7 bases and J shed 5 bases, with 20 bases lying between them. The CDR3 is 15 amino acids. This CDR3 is CASTPIASEATEAFF. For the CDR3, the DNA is TGTGCCAGCACCCCCATCGCCTCCGAAGCAACTGAAGCTTTCTTT.

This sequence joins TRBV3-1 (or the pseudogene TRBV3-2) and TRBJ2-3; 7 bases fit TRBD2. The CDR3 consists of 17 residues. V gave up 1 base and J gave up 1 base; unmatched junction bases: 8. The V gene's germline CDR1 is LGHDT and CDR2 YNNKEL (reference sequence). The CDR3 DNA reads TGTGCCAGCAGCCAAGGTCTAGCGGACTCGGGCACAGATACGCAGTATTTT. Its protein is CASSQGLADSGTDTQYF.

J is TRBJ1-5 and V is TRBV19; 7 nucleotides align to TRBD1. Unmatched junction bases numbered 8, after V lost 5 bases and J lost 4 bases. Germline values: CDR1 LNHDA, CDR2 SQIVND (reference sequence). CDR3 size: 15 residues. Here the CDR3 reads CASSSTRGQNQPQHF. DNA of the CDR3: TGTGCCAGTAGTTCAACGAGGGGGCAGAATCAGCCCCAGCATTTT. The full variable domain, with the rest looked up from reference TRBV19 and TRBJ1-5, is DGGITQSPKYLFRKEGQNVTLSCEQNLNHDAMYWYRQDPGQGLRLIYYSQIVNDFQKGDIAEGYSVSREKKESFPLTVTSAQKNPTAFYLCASSSTRGQNQPQHFGDGTRLSIL.

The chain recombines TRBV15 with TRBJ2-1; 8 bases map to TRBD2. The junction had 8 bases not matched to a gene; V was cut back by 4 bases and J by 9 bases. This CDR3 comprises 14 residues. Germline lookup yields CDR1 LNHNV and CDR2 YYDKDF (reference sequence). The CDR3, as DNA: TGTGCCACCAGCAACCGGGAGGGCGTCTTTGAGCAGTTCTTC. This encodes CATSNREGVFEQFF. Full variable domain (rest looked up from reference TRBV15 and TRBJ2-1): DAMVIQNPRYQVTQFGKPVTLSCSQTLNHNVMYWYQQKSSQAPKLLFHYYDKDFNNEADTPDNFQSRRPNTSFCFLDIRSPGLGDTAMYLCATSNREGVFEQFFGPGTRLTVL.